These 14 T cell receptor beta chains originate from one sample sequenced in a study of Tregs in tolerant kidney transplant recipients. These receptors' targets are unknown. The repertoire was sequenced with immunoSEQ multiplex PCR; TCRdb's copy has only in-frame clones and lacks some. The sample contains more than 25,000 clones, 65% to 85% of which appear only once. Material for sequencing was Tregs from blood cultured with allogeneic cells. These TCRs come from a human donor in good health.

The chain couples TRBV7-2 to TRBJ2-3; 8 positions match TRBD2. This CDR3 spans 17 amino acids. The germline CDR1 and CDR2 sequences are SGHTA and FQGNSA. J lost 5 bases, V lost 0 bases, and 10 bases had no gene match. CDR3 loop: CASSLALGRGKIDTQYF. As DNA, the CDR3 is TGTGCCAGCAGCTTAGCTCTCGGGAGGGGGAAGATAGATACGCAGTATTTT. The full variable domain, in which reference TRBV7-2 and TRBJ2-3 provide the parts outside the CDR3, is GAGVSQSPSNKVTEKGKDVELRCDPISGHTALYWYRQSLGQGLEFLIYFQGNSAPDKSGLPSDRFSAERTGGSVSTLTIQRTQQEDSAVYLCASSLALGRGKIDTQYFGPGTRLTVL.

The chain carries TRBV7-3 and TRBJ2-3; D possibly matches TRBD1 or TRBD2 (5 bases each). The CDR3 extends over 17 amino acids. CDR1 and CDR2 from the germline V gene are SGHTA and FQGTGA. V lost 1 base and J lost 1, with 15 bases in between. The CDR3 bases are TGTGCCAGCAGCTTAATTGGGGGAGTAGCGCGCACAGATACGCAGTATTTT. Its protein product is CASSLIGGVARTDTQYF.

V and J are TRBV7-9 and TRBJ2-3, with 11 nucleotides matching TRBD2. Trimming took 1 base from V and 5 from J; bases not matched to a gene: 5. This CDR3 contains 16 residues. Germline CDR1 SEHNR, CDR2 FQNEAQ (reference sequence). CDR3 protein: CASSLDWLAGGDTQYF. CDR3 nucleotide sequence: TGTGCCAGCAGCTTAGATTGGCTAGCGGGGGGAGATACGCAGTATTTT.

This clone was recorded once. Here the CDR3 reads CASSQVGRSSGANVLTF. The CDR3 DNA reads TGCGCCAGCAGCCAAGTGGGACGCAGCTCTGGGGCCAACGTCCTGACTTTC. The genes are TRBV4-3 and TRBJ2-6; D may correspond to TRBD1 or TRBD2 (5 bases each). Looked up from germline, CDR1 is LGHNA and CDR2 is YSLEER. There are 17 residues in the CDR3. V shed 1 base and J shed 0 bases, with 10 bases lying between them.

V and J are TRBV28 and TRBJ2-1, with 13 bases aligning to TRBD2. The germline CDR1 and CDR2 sequences are MDHEN and SYDVKM. The CDR3 runs to 19 residues. The junction had 15 bases not matched to a gene; V was cut back by 4 bases and J by 6 bases. The CDR3 here is CASSSPTVTSGRSLNEQFF. The CDR3 DNA follows: TGTGCCAGCAGTTCCCCGACTGTGACTAGCGGGAGGTCCCTCAATGAGCAGTTCTTC.

This rearrangement joins TRBV19 to TRBJ1-2; the D gene is possibly TRBD1 (5 bases). The CDR3 is made up of 15 amino acids. Germline CDR1 is LNHDA and CDR2 is SQIVND (reference sequence). V was shortened by 7 bases and J by 6 bases, with 21 bases between the two germline ends. The CDR3 region is CASTTPDRSLDGYTF. CDR3 coding DNA: TGTGCCAGTACCACTCCCGACAGATCCCTAGATGGCTACACCTTC.

The gene calls are TRBV11-3 and TRBJ2-3, with D possibly being TRBD2 (6 bases). The CDR3 consists of 14 residues. V gave up 5 bases and J gave up 1 base, with 10 bases separating them. Looked up from germline, CDR1 is SGHNT and CDR2 is YENEEA. CDR3 in DNA: TGTGCCAGCAGCGTAACGGGGGGCACAGATACGCAGTATTTT. Translated: CASSVTGGTDTQYF.

V gene TRBV2 combines with J gene TRBJ2-7; D could derive from TRBD1 or TRBD2 (5 bases each). Germline CDR1 SNHLY, CDR2 FYNNEI. V was shortened by 5 bases and J by 5 bases, with 13 bases between the two germline ends. The CDR3 loop spans 13 amino acids. In nucleotides, the CDR3 is TGTGCCAGCAGTTATGGGACGTTCAACGAGCAGTACTTC. Translation: CASSYGTFNEQYF.

V usage is TRBV5-1 and J usage is TRBJ2-3; 8 bases fit TRBD1. This CDR3 spans 16 amino acids. From germline, CDR1 is SGHRS and CDR2 YFSETQ. The V and J ends lost 4 bases and 5 bases, in that order; junction bases with no gene match: 12. CDR3 region: CASSPEWTGIGDTQYF. CDR3 nucleotide sequence: TGCGCCAGCAGCCCAGAATGGACAGGGATTGGAGATACGCAGTATTTT.

The chain has TRBV5-1 and TRBJ2-7; possible D gene TRBD2, 6 bases. CDR3 length: 14 residues. The V and J ends lost 4 bases and 0 bases respectively, with 11 bases between them. From germline, CDR1 is SGHRS and CDR2 YFSETQ. In DNA form, the CDR3 reads TGCGCCAGCAGCGCCGACGGGAGCTCCTACGAGCAGTACTTC. It yields the protein CASSADGSSYEQYF.

The chain recombines TRBV5-1 with TRBJ2-7; 8 bases agree with TRBD1. Trimming took 3 bases from V and 2 from J; bases not matched to a gene: 7. From germline, CDR1 is SGHRS and CDR2 YFSETQ. The CDR3 is made up of 15 amino acids. CDR3 bases: TGCGCCAGCAGCTCGGGACAGGTAACTACCTACGAGCAGTACTTC. It codes for CASSSGQVTTYEQYF. The variable domain in full, with the rest retrieved from reference TRBV5-1 and TRBJ2-7, is KAGVTQTPRYLIKTRGQQVTLSCSPISGHRSVSWYQQTPGQGLQFLFEYFSETQRNKGNFPGRFSGRQFSNSRSEMNVSTLELGDSALYLCASSSGQVTTYEQYFGPGTRLTVT.

The rearrangement links TRBV5-1 to TRBJ1-1; the match to TRBD1 covers 9 bases. CDR3 length equals 15 residues. V lost 0 bases, J lost 7 bases, and 7 bases stayed unmatched. Germline CDR1 and CDR2: SGHRS and YFSETQ. CDR3 nucleotides: TGCGCCAGCAGCTTGGTCCCTGACAGGGGGATTGAAGCTTTCTTT. Translating gives CASSLVPDRGIEAFF.

V gene TRBV4-1 combines with J gene TRBJ2-4; unclear D gene. The CDR3 extends over 15 amino acids. V lost 0 bases and J 8 bases, leaving 14 bases between the germline ends. From germline, CDR1 is MGHRA and CDR2 YSYEKL. For the CDR3, the DNA is TGCGCCAGCAGCCAAGACCCGGGCAGTTGGGACATTCAGTACTTC. Translated, it gives CASSQDPGSWDIQYF.

J is TRBJ1-3 and V is TRBV5-6; D gene unclear. Trimming removed 5 bases at V and 1 base at J, with 13 bases between. CDR3 length: 15 residues. In germline, CDR1 is SGHDT, CDR2 YYEEEE. CDR3 residues: CASSGRSTSGNTIYF. CDR3 bases: TGTGCCAGCAGTGGGAGGTCGACTTCTGGAAACACCATATATTTT.